The sample holds a few counts of the clone carrying this T cell receptor (beta chain). Antigen unknown. This record belongs to a study of response to subunit inactivated influenza vaccine. Broader study findings: There was a suggestion from the authors that each seasonal influenza vaccination recruits few new T cells.

TCRdb analysed the RT-PCR reads with MiXCR anew, one entry per CDR3 protein. The sample consists of roughly 150,000 distinct CDR3 sequences, 11% of them appearing once. The CDR3 has 15 amino acids. V was pared by 0 bases and J by 6 bases, with 16 bases between. The germline V gene has CDR1 DFQATT and CDR2 SNEGSKA (reference sequence). The sample in question was non-naive T cells sorted from PBMCs, obtained roughly 45 days after vaccination. The source is a man between 50 and 59 years old who received an inactivated influenza vaccine. J is TRBJ2-3 and V is TRBV20-1; no clear D gene. This CDR3 reads CSARDGLRVTDTQYF. For the CDR3, the DNA is TGCAGTGCTAGAGATGGGTTAAGGGTTACGGATACGCAGTATTTT.